What follows is one TCR beta chain and its context. This specimen belongs to a study of control samples from healthy donors and cancer patients. The data were produced by immunoSEQ multiplex PCR, yet TCRdb's version contains in-frame clones alone and is incomplete. The sample has 150,000 or so clones; just under 95% are singletons. V lost 2 bases, J lost 4 bases, and 8 bases lay in between. There are 13 residues in the CDR3. Sequencing was performed on blood. V is TRBV12-3 or TRBV12-4 and J is TRBJ1-2; no reliable D call. This TCR was sampled from a woman aged 55 to 70 in good health. The CDR3 bases are TGTGCCAGCAGTTTAAGGCAGGCCTATGGCTACACCTTC. Translating gives CASSLRQAYGYTF.